This TCR beta chain was recorded in a study of T cells in Graves' hyperthyroidism and ophthalmopathy. Details on this clonotype: Its antigen is unknown.

This CDR3 comprises 15 residues. V lost 3 bases and J lost 3; bases outside the gene matches: 8. The germline V gene has CDR1 LNHNV and CDR2 YYDKDF (reference sequence). Each ophthalmopathy patient scored at least 3 on the Clinical Activity Score and at least 4 on NOSPECS grade, with duration under 3 months. Uncontrolled infection, other autoimmune disease, pregnancy or lactation disqualified patients from enrolment. Clinicians diagnosed patients from clinical symptoms, serum thyroxine and TRAb, thyroid ultrasound and orbital computed tomography. Study-wide results and limits: For ophthalmopathy, model prediction preceded onset by a median roughly 6.3 months.

TCR beta CDR3 regions were amplified from RNA. A set of HTBI primers served as the primers for a first-round RT-PCR of the TCR CDR3. One entry per CDR3 protein results from TCRdb running MiXCR on the multiplex PCR reads. Among around 600,000 distinct CDR3 sequences listed, 13% to 15% were seen once. The chain employs TRBV15 and TRBJ2-7; TRBD2 matches at 7 bases. This receptor was taken from a woman aged 45-59 years with Graves' ophthalmopathy. The sequenced sample was blood. DNA of the CDR3: TGTGCCACCAGCAGGGGGGGGGGAACGATCTACGAGCAGTACTTC. Translated: CATSRGGGTIYEQYF.